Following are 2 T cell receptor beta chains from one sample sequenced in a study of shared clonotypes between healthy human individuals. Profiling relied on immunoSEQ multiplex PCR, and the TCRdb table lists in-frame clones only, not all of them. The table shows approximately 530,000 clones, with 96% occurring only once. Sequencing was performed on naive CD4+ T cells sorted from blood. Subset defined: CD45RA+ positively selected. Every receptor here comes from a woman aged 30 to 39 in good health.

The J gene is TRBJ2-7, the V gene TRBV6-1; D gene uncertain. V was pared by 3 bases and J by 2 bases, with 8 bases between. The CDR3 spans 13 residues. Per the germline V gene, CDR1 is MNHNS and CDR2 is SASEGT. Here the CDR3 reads CASSEFTAYEQYF. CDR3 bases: TGTGCCAGCAGTGAGTTTACAGCCTACGAGCAGTACTTC.

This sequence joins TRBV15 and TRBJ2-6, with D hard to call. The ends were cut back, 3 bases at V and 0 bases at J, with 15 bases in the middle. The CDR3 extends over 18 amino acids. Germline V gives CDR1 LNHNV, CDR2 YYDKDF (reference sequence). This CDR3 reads CATSRLPKLSSGANVLTF. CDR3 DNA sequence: TGTGCCACCAGCAGGTTGCCTAAATTAAGCTCTGGGGCCAACGTCCTGACTTTC.